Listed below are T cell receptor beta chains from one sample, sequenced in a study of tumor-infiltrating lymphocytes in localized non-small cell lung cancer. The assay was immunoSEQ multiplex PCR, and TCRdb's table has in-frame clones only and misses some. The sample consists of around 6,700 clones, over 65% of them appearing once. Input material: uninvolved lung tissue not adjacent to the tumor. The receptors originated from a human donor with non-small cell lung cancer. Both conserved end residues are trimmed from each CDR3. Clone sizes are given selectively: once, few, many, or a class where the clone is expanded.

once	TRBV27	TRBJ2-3	ASSLSRGVTDTQY
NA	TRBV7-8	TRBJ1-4	ASSSLSRGGSEKLF
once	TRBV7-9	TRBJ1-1	ASSHPTHERDTEAF
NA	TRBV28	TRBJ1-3	ASSSPRGNTIY
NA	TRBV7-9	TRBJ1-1	ASSPGGGYEAF
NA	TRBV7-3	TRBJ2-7	ASSPGDGYEQY
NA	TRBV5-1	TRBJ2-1	ASSYGTGNYNEQF
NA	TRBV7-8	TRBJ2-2	ASSSRDLDTGELF
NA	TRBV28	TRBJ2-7	ASFSGHHYEQY
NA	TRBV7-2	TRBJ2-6	ASSRGGSGANVLT
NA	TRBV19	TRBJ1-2	ASSTSNRGSNYGYT
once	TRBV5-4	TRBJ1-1	ASSILTTGGSEAF
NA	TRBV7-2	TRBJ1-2	ASSPNLHYGYT
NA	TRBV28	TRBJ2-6	ASRGRSGANVLT
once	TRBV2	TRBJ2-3	ASSGDRHTDTQY
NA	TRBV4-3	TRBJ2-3	ASSQEWPLDTQY
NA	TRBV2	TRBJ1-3	ASRDRDGNTIY
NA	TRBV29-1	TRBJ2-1	SVAGTSGGYNEQF
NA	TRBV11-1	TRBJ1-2	ASSLGPAGGEGYT
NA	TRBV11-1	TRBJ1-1	ASSYRLGRVSTEAF
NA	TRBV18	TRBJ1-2	ASSPGLDYGYT
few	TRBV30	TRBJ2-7	AWTTDSYEQY
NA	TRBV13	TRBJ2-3	ASSGLAGVPDTQY
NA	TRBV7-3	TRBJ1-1	ASSPHGGRNTEAF
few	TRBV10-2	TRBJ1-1	ASIRDPNTEAF
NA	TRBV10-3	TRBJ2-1	AINIAGGYNEQF
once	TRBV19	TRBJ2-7	ASSISGLAPEQY
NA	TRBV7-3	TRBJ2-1	ASSLLSSSYNEQF
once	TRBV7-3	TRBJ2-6	ASSPDRRRNNVLT
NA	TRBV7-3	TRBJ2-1	ASSLAGGGNEQF
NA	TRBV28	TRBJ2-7	ASSLDDPYDEQY
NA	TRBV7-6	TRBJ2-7	ASGPLGDYEQY
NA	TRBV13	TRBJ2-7	ASSLLLAGVNEQY
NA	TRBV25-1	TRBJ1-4	ASRGEKLF
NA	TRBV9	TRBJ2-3	ASSPRTSGSSTDTQY
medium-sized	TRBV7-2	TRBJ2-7	ASTPSSGAYEQY
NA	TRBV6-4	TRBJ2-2	ASSSTNTGELF
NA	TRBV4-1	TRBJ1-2	ASSQEGGYGYT
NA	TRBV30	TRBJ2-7	AWSPGLSYEQY
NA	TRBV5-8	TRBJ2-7	ASSLRQRTYEQY
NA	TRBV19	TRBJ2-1	ASSILLAGYNEQF
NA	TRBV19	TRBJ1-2	ASSQSFVENAYGYT
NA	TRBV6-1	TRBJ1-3	ASTFQSSGNTIY
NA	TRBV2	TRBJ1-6	ASRNQDSQLH